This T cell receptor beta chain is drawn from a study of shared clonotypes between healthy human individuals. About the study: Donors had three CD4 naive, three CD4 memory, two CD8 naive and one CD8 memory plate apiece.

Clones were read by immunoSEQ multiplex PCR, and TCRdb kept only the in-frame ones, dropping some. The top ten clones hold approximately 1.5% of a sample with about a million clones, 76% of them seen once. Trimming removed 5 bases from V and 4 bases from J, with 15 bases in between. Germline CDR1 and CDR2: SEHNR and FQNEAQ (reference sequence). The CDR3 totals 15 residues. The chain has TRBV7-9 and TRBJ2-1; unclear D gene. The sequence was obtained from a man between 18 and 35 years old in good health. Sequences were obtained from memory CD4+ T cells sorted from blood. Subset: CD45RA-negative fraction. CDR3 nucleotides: TGTGCCAGCAGCCGTAGGGTCGAAAGGTACAATGAGCAGTTCTTC. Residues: CASSRRVERYNEQFF.